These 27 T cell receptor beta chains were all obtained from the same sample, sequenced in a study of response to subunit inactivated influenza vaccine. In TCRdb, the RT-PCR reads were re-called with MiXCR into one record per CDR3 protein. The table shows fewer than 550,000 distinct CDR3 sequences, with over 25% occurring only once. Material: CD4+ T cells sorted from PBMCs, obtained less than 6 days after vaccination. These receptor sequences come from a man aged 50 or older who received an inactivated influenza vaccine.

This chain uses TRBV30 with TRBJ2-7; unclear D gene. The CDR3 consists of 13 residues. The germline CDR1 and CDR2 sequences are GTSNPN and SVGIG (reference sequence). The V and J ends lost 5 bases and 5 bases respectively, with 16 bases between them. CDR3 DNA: TGTGCCTGGGAAAGAAGGGCCCCTAACGAGCAGTACTTC. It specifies CAWERRAPNEQYF.

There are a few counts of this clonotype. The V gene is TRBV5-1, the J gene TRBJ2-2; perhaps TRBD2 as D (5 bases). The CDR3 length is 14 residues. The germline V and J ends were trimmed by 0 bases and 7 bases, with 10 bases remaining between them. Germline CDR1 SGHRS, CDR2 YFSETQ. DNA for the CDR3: TGCGCCAGCAGCTTGGTAGAGGGCAACGGGGAGCTGTTTTTT. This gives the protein CASSLVEGNGELFF.

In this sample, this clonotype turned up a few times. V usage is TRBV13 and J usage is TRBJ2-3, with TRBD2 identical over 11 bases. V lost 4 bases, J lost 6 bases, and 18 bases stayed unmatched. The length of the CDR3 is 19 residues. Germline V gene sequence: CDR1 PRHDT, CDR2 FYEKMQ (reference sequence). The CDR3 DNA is TGTGCCAGCAGCTCTCGCCCCCTAACTAGCGGGGGAGGCGGTGATACGCAGTATTTT. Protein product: CASSSRPLTSGGGGDTQYF. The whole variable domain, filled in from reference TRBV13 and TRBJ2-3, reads AAGVIQSPRHLIKEKRETATLKCYPIPRHDTVYWYQQGPGQDPQFLISFYEKMQSDKGSIPDRFSAQQFSDYHSELNMSSLELGDSALYFCASSSRPLTSGGGGDTQYFGPGTRLTVL.

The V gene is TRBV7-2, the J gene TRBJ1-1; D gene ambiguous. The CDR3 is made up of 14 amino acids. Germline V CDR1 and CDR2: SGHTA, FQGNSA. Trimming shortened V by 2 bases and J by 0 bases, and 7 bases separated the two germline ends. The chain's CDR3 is CASSLRSLNTEAFF. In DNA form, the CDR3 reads TGTGCCAGCAGCTTAAGGTCCCTGAACACTGAAGCTTTCTTT.

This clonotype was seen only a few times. The CDR3 here is CASSYSGGTSYNEQFF. DNA of the CDR3: TGTGCCAGCAGTTACTCTGGGGGCACGTCCTACAATGAGCAGTTCTTC. This sequence joins TRBV6-2 or TRBV6-3 and TRBJ2-1; perhaps TRBD1 as D (6 bases). Looked up from germline, CDR1 is MNHEY and CDR2 is SVGEGT. The CDR3 covers 16 residues. The V gene lost 0 bases and the J gene lost 1 base, with 10 bases spanning the gap.

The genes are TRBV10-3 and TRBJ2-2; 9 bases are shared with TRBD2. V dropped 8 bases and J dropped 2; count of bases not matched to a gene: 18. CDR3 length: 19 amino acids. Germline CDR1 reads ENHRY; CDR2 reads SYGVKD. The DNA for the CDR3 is TGTGCCATCGCGGGAGGGGGGACCGTAGCGGGAACCAACACCGGGGAGCTGTTTTTT. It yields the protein CAIAGGGTVAGTNTGELFF.

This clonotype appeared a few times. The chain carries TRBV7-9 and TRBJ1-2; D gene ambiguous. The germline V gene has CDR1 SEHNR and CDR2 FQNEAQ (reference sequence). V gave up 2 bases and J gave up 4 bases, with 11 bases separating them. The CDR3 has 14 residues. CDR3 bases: TGTGCCAGCAGCTTAACACCGCCAGGCTATGGCTACACCTTC. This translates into CASSLTPPGYGYTF.

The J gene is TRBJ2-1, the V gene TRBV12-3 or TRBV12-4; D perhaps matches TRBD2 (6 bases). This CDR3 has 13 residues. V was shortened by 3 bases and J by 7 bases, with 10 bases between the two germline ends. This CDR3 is CASSLTSFNEQFF. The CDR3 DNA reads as TGTGCCAGCAGTTTGACTAGTTTTAATGAGCAGTTCTTC.

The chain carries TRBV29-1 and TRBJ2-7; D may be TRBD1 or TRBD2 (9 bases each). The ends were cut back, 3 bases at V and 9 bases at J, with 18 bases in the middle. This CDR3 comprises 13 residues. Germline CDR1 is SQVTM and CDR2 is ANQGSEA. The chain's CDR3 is CSVDGSGGQGQYF. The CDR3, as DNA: TGCAGCGTTGATGGTAGCGGGGGACAGGGGCAGTACTTC.

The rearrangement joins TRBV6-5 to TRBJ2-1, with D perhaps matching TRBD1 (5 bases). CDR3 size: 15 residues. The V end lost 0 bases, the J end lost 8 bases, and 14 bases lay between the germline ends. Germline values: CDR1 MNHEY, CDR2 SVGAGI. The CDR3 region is CASSYSWAGLDEQFF. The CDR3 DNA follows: TGTGCCAGCAGTTACTCATGGGCAGGGTTGGATGAGCAGTTCTTC.

The CDR3 spells CASSFNLDQPQHF. The CDR3, as DNA: TGTGCCAGCAGCTTCAACTTAGATCAGCCCCAGCATTTT. The V call is TRBV7-2, the J call TRBJ1-5; D not certain. The germline gives CDR1 SGHTA, CDR2 FQGNSA. The length of the CDR3 is 13 residues. Trimming pared 3 bases from V and 5 bases from J, leaving 8 bases between. Full variable domain (rest looked up from reference TRBV7-2 and TRBJ1-5): GAGVSQSPSNKVTEKGKDVELRCDPISGHTALYWYRQSLGQGLEFLIYFQGNSAPDKSGLPSDRFSAERTGGSVSTLTIQRTQQEDSAVYLCASSFNLDQPQHFGDGTRLSIL.

This CDR3 is CASSWTSGGYEQYF. DNA of the CDR3: TGTGCCAGCAGTTGGACTAGCGGGGGTTACGAGCAGTACTTC. The V gene is TRBV6-5, the J gene TRBJ2-7; 13 positions match TRBD2. This CDR3 is built from 14 residues. With V trimmed by 4 bases and J by 4 bases, 1 base remained unmatched. Per germline, CDR1 MNHEY and CDR2 SVGAGI.

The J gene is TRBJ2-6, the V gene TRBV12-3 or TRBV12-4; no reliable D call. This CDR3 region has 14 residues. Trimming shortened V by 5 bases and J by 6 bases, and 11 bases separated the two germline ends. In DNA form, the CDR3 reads TGTGCCAGCAGTCTCCGACCCCAGGCCAACGTCCTGACTTTC. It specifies CASSLRPQANVLTF.

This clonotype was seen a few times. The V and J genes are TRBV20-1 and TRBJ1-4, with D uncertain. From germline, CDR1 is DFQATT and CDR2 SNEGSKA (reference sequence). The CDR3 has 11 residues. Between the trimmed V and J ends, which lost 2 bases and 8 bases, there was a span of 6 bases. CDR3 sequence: CSARPSEKLFF. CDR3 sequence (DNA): TGCAGTGCTAGACCCAGCGAAAAACTGTTTTTT.

The CDR3 sequence: CASSLAQGGNSYEQYF. The CDR3 DNA is TGTGCCAGCAGCTTAGCGCAAGGCGGGAACTCCTACGAGCAGTACTTC. The chain recombines TRBV7-9 with TRBJ2-7; D possibly corresponds to TRBD2 (6 bases). Germline-derived CDR1 and CDR2 are SEHNR and FQNEAQ (reference sequence). The ends were cut back, 0 bases at V and 0 bases at J, with 12 bases in the middle. This CDR3 spans 16 amino acids.

CDR3 DNA: TGCGCCAGCAGTCGAAACACAGAAGAGACCCAGTACTTC. Residues: CASSRNTEETQYF. The chain couples TRBV5-1 to TRBJ2-5; D unresolved. From germline, CDR1 is SGHRS and CDR2 YFSETQ. V lost 5 bases, J lost 3 bases, and 11 bases lay in between. The CDR3 extends over 13 amino acids.

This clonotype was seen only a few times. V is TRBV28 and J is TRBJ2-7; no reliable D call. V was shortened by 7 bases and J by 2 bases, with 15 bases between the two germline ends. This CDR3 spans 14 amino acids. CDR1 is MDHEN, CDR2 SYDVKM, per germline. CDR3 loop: CASTLGGRPYEQYF. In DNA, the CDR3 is TGTGCCAGCACCCTCGGCGGACGACCCTACGAGCAGTACTTC. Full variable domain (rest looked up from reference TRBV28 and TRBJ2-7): DVKVTQSSRYLVKRTGEKVFLECVQDMDHENMFWYRQDPGLGLRLIYFSYDVKMKEKGDIPEGYSVSREKKERFSLILESASTNQTSMYLCASTLGGRPYEQYFGPGTRLTVT.

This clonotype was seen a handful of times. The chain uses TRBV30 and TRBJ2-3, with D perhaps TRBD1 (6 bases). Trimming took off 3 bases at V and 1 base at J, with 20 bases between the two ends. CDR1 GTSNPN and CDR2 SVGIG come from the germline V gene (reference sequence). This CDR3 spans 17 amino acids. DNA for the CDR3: TGTGCCTGGAGACGAATGATCACAGGGCGCGGCACAGATACGCAGTATTTT. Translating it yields CAWRRMITGRGTDTQYF.

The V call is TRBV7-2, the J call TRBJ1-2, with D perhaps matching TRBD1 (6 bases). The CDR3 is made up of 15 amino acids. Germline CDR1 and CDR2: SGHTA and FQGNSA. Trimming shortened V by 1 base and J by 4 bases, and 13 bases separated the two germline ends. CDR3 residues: CASSLDRGPAYGYTF. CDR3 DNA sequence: TGTGCCAGCAGCTTAGATCGGGGGCCGGCCTATGGCTACACCTTC.

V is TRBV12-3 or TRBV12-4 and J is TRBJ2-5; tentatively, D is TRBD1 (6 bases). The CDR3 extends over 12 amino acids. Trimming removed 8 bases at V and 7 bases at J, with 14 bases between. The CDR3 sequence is CASQGLPGTQYF. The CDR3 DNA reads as TGTGCCAGCCAGGGGCTCCCGGGGACCCAGTACTTC.

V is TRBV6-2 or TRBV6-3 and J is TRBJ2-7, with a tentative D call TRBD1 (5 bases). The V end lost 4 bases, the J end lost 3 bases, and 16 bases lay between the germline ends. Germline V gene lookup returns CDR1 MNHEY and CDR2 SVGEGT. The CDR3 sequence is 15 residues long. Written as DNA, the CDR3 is TGTGCCAGCAGTTCCATACAGGTCTTTTTCTACGAGCAGTACTTC. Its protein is CASSSIQVFFYEQYF.

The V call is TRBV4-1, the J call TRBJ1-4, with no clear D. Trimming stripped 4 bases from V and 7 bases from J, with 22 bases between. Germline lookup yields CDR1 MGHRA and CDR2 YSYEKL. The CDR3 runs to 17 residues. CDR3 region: CASSRLRRGRVLEKLFF. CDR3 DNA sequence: TGCGCCAGCAGCCGCCTTAGAAGAGGACGGGTGCTTGAAAAACTGTTTTTT.

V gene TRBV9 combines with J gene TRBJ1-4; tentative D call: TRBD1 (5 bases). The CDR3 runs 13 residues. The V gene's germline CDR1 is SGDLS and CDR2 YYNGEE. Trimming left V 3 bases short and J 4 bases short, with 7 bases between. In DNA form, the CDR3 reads TGTGCCAGCAGCGCAGGGTATAATGAAAAACTGTTTTTT. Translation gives CASSAGYNEKLFF.

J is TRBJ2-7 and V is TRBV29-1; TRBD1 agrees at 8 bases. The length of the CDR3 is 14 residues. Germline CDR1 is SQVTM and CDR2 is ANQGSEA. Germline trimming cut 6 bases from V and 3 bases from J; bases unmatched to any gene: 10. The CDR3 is CSVKWTGRNYEQYF. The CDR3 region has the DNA TGCAGCGTGAAATGGACAGGGCGCAACTACGAGCAGTACTTC.

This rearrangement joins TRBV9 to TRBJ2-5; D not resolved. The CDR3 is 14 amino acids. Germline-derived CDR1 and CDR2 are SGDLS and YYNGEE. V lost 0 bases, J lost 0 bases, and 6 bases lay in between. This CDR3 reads CASSVEQYQETQYF. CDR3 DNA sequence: TGTGCCAGCAGCGTAGAGCAGTACCAAGAGACCCAGTACTTC.

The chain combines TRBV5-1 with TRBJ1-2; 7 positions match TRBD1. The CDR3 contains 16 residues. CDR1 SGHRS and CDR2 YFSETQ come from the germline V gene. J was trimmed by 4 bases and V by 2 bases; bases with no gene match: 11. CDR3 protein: CASSFSPGGERYGYTF. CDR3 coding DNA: TGCGCCAGCAGCTTTTCCCCAGGGGGTGAGCGCTATGGCTACACCTTC.

The CDR3 spells CASSLGFEAFF. In nucleotides, the CDR3 is TGTGCCAGCAGTTTAGGATTTGAAGCTTTCTTT. V is TRBV12-3 or TRBV12-4 and J is TRBJ1-1; D gene ambiguous. The CDR3 is made up of 11 amino acids. V dropped 1 base and J dropped 7 bases, with 4 bases sitting between them.